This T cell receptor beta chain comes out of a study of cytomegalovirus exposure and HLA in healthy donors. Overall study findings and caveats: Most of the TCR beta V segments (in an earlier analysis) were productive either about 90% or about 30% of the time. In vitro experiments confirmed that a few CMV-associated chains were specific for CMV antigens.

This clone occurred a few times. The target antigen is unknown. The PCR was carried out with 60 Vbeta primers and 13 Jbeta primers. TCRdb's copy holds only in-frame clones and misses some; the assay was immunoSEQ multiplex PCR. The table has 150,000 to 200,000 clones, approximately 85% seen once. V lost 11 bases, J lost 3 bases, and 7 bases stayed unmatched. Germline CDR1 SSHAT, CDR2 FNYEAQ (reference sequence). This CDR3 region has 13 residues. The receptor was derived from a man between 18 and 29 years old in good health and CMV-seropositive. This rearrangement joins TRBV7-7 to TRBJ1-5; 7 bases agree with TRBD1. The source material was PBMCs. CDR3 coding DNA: TGTGCCGTAGCTACAGGGGACAATCAGCCCCAGCATTTT. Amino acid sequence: CAVATGDNQPQHF. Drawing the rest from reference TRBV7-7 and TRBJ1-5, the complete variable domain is GAGVSQSPRYKVTKRGQDVTLRCDPISSHATLYWYQQALGQGPEFLTYFNYEAQPDKSGLPSDRFSAERPEGSISTLTIQRTEQRDSAMYRCAVATGDNQPQHFGDGTRLSIL.